The 7 T cell receptor beta chains presented below share a single source sample, sequenced in a study of T-cell memory formation after mild COVID-19. One entry per CDR3 protein, called by TCRdb with MiXCR from the 5' RACE reads. The sample consists of hundreds of thousands of distinct CDR3 sequences, roughly a fifth of them appearing once. Sequences were obtained from PBMCs or a T cell subset sorted from them (not recorded which). Receptor source: a man aged 18 to 29 who had mild COVID-19 (a few samples of this study predate the infection). Cell type and time point are not known.

This clonotype was seen a few times. The chain recombines TRBV7-2 with TRBJ2-3; TRBD2 might be the D (6 bases). Germline V gives CDR1 SGHTA, CDR2 FQGNSA. CDR3 length equals 16 residues. Trimming shortened V by 0 bases and J by 7 bases, and 17 bases separated the two germline ends. The CDR3 DNA reads TGTGCCAGCAGCTTAGCCCCCGCGGGGCCGGACCATACGCAGTATTTT. Its translation: CASSLAPAGPDHTQYF.

This clonotype appeared a few times. The V and J genes are TRBV6-5 and TRBJ1-6; D remains ambiguous. Germline V gives CDR1 MNHEY, CDR2 SVGAGI. Trimming took 2 bases from V and 0 from J, leaving 8 bases between them. The CDR3 is 16 residues long. The DNA for the CDR3 is TGTGCCAGCAGTTACGGCCCGAGCTCCTATAATTCACCCCTCCACTTT. Its protein product is CASSYGPSSYNSPLHF.

This clonotype appeared many times. V and J are TRBV7-3 and TRBJ1-2, with 12 bases lining up with TRBD1. Germline values: CDR1 SGHTA, CDR2 FQGTGA. V was clipped by 5 bases and J by 8 bases; unmatched bases: 3. The CDR3 runs to 13 residues. DNA for the CDR3: TGTGCCAGCAGCACCGGGACAGGGGGCGGCTACACCTTC. Translated: CASSTGTGGGYTF.

This chain connects TRBV7-2 to TRBJ1-1; D not certain. The CDR3 length is 15 residues. V gave up 1 base and J gave up 1 base, with 10 bases separating them. Germline V CDR1 and CDR2: SGHTA, FQGNSA. The CDR3 region has the DNA TGTGCCAGCAGCTTAGATCCGGCAGGGAACACTGAAGCTTTCTTT. It codes for CASSLDPAGNTEAFF.

CDR3 sequence (DNA): TGTGCCAGCAGTTACGCGCGGGGGGCACGGAATGAGCAGTTCTTC. Protein: CASSYARGARNEQFF. This chain uses TRBV6-5 with TRBJ2-1; 8 bases are a match to TRBD2. Trimming cost V 2 bases and J 7 bases; bases outside gene matches: 7. The CDR3 loop spans 15 amino acids. From germline, CDR1 is MNHEY and CDR2 SVGAGI.

This clonotype was seen a handful of times. V and J are TRBV7-2 and TRBJ1-6; D gene unclear. V gave up 4 bases and J gave up 11 bases, with 18 bases separating them. The CDR3 is made up of 15 amino acids. The germline gives CDR1 SGHTA, CDR2 FQGNSA. The CDR3 DNA is TGTGCCAGCAGCTCTTTAAGGACTGGAGGAGCACCCCTCCACTTT. Its translation is CASSSLRTGGAPLHF. The full variable domain, with the rest looked up from reference TRBV7-2 and TRBJ1-6, is GAGVSQSPSNKVTEKGKDVELRCDPISGHTALYWYRQSLGQGLEFLIYFQGNSAPDKSGLPSDRFSAERTGGSVSTLTIQRTQQEDSAVYLCASSSLRTGGAPLHFGNGTRLTVT.

The chain recombines TRBV20-1 with TRBJ2-7; 9 positions match TRBD2. Germline V lookup: CDR1 DFQATT, CDR2 SNEGSKA (reference sequence). CDR3 length: 13 amino acids. After removal of 1 base from V and 3 bases from J, the junction contained 1 base not matched to a gene. The CDR3 DNA is TGCAGTGCTAGAGGGACTAGCGACTACGAGCAGTACTTC. Its translation is CSARGTSDYEQYF.